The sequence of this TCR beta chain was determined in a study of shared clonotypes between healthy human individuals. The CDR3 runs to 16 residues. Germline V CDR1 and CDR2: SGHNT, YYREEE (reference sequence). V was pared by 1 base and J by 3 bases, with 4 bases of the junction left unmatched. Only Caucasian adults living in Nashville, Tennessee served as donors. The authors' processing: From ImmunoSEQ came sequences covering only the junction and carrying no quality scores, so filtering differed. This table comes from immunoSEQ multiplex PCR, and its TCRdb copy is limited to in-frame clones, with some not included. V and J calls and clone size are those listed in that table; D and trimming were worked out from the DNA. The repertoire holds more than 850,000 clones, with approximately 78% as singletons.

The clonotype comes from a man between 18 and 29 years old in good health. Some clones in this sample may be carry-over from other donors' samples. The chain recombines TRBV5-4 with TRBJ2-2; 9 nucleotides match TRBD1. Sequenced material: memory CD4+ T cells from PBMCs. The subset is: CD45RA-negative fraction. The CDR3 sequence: CASSLTGGWDTGELFF. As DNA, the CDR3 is TGTGCCAGCAGCTTGACAGGGGGCTGGGACACCGGGGAGCTGTTTTTT.